This T cell receptor (beta chain) came from a study of blood T cell repertoires in COVID-19. Germline values: CDR1 KGHSH, CDR2 LQKENI. CDR3 length: 14 amino acids. Trimming took 3 bases from V and 5 from J, leaving 14 bases between them. Assay used: immunoSEQ multiplex PCR; TCRdb lists only in-frame clones, some missing. The sample contains 180,000 or so clones, around 87% of which appear only once. The chain is built from TRBV18 and TRBJ2-7; TRBD2 is a possible D gene (7 bases). The sequence derives from a man aged 40-49 years with active or convalescent COVID-19. Specimen: peripheral blood. CDR3 sequence reads: CASSPVGGRHEQYF. The CDR3, as DNA: TGTGCCAGCTCACCGGTGGGGGGGCGCCACGAGCAGTACTTC.